These T cell receptor beta chains were read from a single sample in a study of T cell responses to AZD1222 COVID-19 vaccine. Sequencing used immunoSEQ multiplex PCR; TCRdb keeps in-frame clones, though not all of them. The sample lists 150,000 or so clones, about 92% occurring once. The material sequenced was peripheral blood, taken 28 days after the second AZD1222 dose. Source of these receptors: an adult who received the AZD1222 COVID-19 vaccine. Each CDR3 is given with its conserved first and last residue. Each record gives: V gene, D gene, J gene, clone size, CDR3 protein, CDR3 DNA. The D gene is left open where the match is weak. A clone size is listed for some rows: how often the clone was seen (once, few, many), or a class if it is expanded.

TRBV5-6	-	TRBJ1-2	once	CASNRRGNYGYTF	TGTGCCAGCAATAGGCGGGGGAACTATGGCTACACCTTC
TRBV29-1	-	TRBJ1-1	-	CSVGTAAAFF	TGCAGCGTTGGAACGGCAGCGGCTTTCTTT
TRBV4-3	-	TRBJ2-6	-	CASSQKALESGANVLTF	TGCGCCAGCAGCCAAAAGGCTTTAGAGTCTGGGGCCAACGTCCTGACTTTC
TRBV7-2	-	TRBJ2-7	-	CASSSERGHYNEQYF	TGTGCCAGCAGCTCTGAAAGGGGTCATTACAACGAGCAGTACTTC
TRBV6-6	-	TRBJ1-5	-	CASKTRDNQPQHF	TGTGCCAGCAAGACCAGGGATAATCAGCCCCAGCATTTT
TRBV4-1	-	TRBJ2-5	-	CASSQDRGTASETQYF	TGCGCCAGCAGCCAAGATCGGGGGACGGCTTCGGAGACCCAGTACTTC
TRBV4-3	-	TRBJ1-2	once	CASSQDFGSNYGYTF	TGCGCCAGCAGCCAAGATTTTGGATCTAACTATGGCTACACCTTC
TRBV11-2	-	TRBJ2-2	-	CASRASGGNTGELFF	TGTGCCAGCAGAGCCTCCGGGGGGAACACCGGGGAGCTGTTTTTT
TRBV29-1	TRBD2	TRBJ2-3	-	CSNGLAGDTDTQYF	TGCAGCAACGGACTAGCGGGAGACACAGATACGCAGTATTTT
TRBV9	-	TRBJ2-3	once	CASSATLSGTDTQYF	TGTGCCAGCAGCGCCACCCTTAGCGGCACAGATACGCAGTATTTT
TRBV5-1	TRBD2	TRBJ2-7	-	CASSLEGGRTYEQYF	TGCGCCAGCAGCTTGGAAGGCGGGAGGACCTACGAGCAGTACTTC
TRBV10-3	-	TRBJ1-1	-	CAESRGANTEAFF	TGTGCCGAATCGAGAGGGGCGAACACTGAAGCTTTCTTT
TRBV5-6	TRBD2	TRBJ2-2	-	CASSSTPGRAGELFF	TGTGCCAGCAGTTCCACACCGGGGAGGGCCGGGGAGCTGTTTTTT
TRBV15	-	TRBJ2-5	-	CATSRVEETQYF	TGTGCCACCAGCAGAGTGGAAGAGACCCAGTACTTC
TRBV9	-	TRBJ1-6	-	CASSVGNSPLHF	TGTGCCAGCAGCGTAGGGAACTCACCCCTCCACTTT
TRBV12-3/TRBV12-4	-	TRBJ2-7	once	CASRSKEGYEQYF	TGTGCCAGCAGGTCCAAGGAGGGGTACGAGCAGTACTTC
TRBV5-1	-	TRBJ2-7	-	CASSPAWGTEQYF	TGCGCCAGCAGCCCAGCATGGGGGACCGAGCAGTACTTC
TRBV28	-	TRBJ1-2	-	CASSLTTGDGYTF	TGTGCCAGCAGTTTAACGACGGGGGATGGCTACACCTTC
TRBV30	TRBD1	TRBJ1-4	-	CAWTGGEKRGEKLFF	TGTGCCTGGACAGGGGGCGAAAAAAGGGGAGAAAAACTGTTTTTT
TRBV19	TRBD1	TRBJ2-3	-	CASKGTALLQYF	TGTGCCAGTAAAGGGACAGCCTTACTGCAGTATTTT
TRBV28	TRBD1	TRBJ2-7	-	CASSLRRTGSYEQYF	TGTGCCAGCAGTTTAAGGCGGACAGGGTCATACGAGCAGTACTTC
TRBV11-2	-	TRBJ2-7	-	CASSLLYEQYF	TGTGCCAGCAGCTTACTATACGAGCAGTACTTC
TRBV19	-	TRBJ1-5	-	CASSIGAQGRPAQHF	TGTGCCAGTAGTATAGGGGCACAGGGCCGCCCGGCCCAGCATTTT
TRBV27	-	TRBJ2-6	-	CASSRRSSGANVLTF	TGTGCCAGCAGTCGGCGTTCCTCTGGGGCCAACGTCCTGACTTTC
TRBV4-1	TRBD1	TRBJ1-2	-	CASSQQTGAVYGYTF	TGCGCCAGCAGCCAGCAGACAGGGGCGGTTTATGGCTACACCTTC
TRBV5-1	-	TRBJ2-1	-	CASSLEAGSSYNEQFF	TGCGCCAGCAGCTTGGAGGCTGGGAGCTCCTACAATGAGCAGTTCTTC
TRBV28	TRBD2	TRBJ2-1	-	CASSSPPGLALYNEQFF	TGTGCCAGCAGTTCCCCCCCGGGACTAGCCCTCTACAATGAGCAGTTCTTC
TRBV5-5	TRBD2	TRBJ2-7	-	CASSLGGSGTYEQYF	TGTGCCAGCAGCTTGGGGGGTAGCGGGACCTACGAGCAGTACTTC
TRBV6-1	-	TRBJ1-1	-	CASSDLAGARGVRTEAFF	TGTGCCAGCAGTGACCTTGCAGGGGCGAGGGGGGTTCGTACTGAAGCTTTCTTT
TRBV27	-	TRBJ2-1	-	CASSFRDQSYNEQFF	TGTGCCAGCAGTTTCAGGGACCAGTCCTACAATGAGCAGTTCTTC
TRBV4-1	TRBD1	TRBJ1-5	-	CASSQGDRGYQPQHF	TGCGCCAGCAGCCAAGGCGACAGGGGGTATCAGCCCCAGCATTTT
TRBV10-3	-	TRBJ2-1	-	CAISESGGSYNEQFF	TGTGCCATCAGTGAGTCTGGGGGCTCCTACAATGAGCAGTTCTTC
TRBV11-2	-	TRBJ2-5	-	CASSLERGRGTQYF	TGTGCCAGCAGCTTAGAGCGGGGTAGGGGGACCCAGTACTTC
TRBV11-1	-	TRBJ2-2	-	CASSLGMQLNTGELFF	TGTGCCAGCAGCTTAGGAATGCAGCTGAACACCGGGGAGCTGTTTTTT
TRBV25-1	TRBD1	TRBJ2-1	-	CASSESRQGYPYNEQFF	TGTGCCAGCAGTGAATCCCGACAGGGATATCCCTACAATGAGCAGTTCTTC
TRBV6-2/TRBV6-3	-	TRBJ1-5	-	CASSRSEWGPQHF	TGTGCCAGCAGTCGTTCCGAGTGGGGGCCCCAGCATTTT
TRBV18	TRBD1	TRBJ2-2	-	CASSRQGLSTGELFF	TGTGCCAGCTCAAGACAGGGATTGTCCACCGGGGAGCTGTTTTTT
TRBV4-1	-	TRBJ1-1	-	CASSQGEGWTEAFF	TGCGCCAGCAGCCAAGGGGAGGGATGGACTGAAGCTTTCTTT
TRBV10-1	TRBD2	TRBJ2-7	-	CASKNSLAEGGEQYF	TGCGCCAGCAAGAACTCACTAGCGGAGGGGGGCGAGCAGTACTTC
TRBV28	-	TRBJ1-4	-	CASSRLELQSSNEKLFF	TGTGCCAGCAGTAGGTTGGAACTCCAAAGCAGTAATGAAAAACTGTTTTTT
TRBV19	-	TRBJ1-5	-	CASSPGFSNQPQHF	TGTGCCAGTAGTCCGGGTTTTAGCAATCAGCCCCAGCATTTT
TRBV19	TRBD1	TRBJ1-5	-	CASSFRDRVTNQPQHF	TGTGCCAGTAGTTTCCGGGACAGGGTTACCAATCAGCCCCAGCATTTT
TRBV6-2/TRBV6-3	-	TRBJ1-5	-	CASSSTTNNQPQHF	TGTGCCAGCAGTTCCACGACGAACAATCAGCCCCAGCATTTT
TRBV5-1	-	TRBJ2-1	-	CASSLTGLSYNEQFF	TGCGCCAGCAGCTTGACAGGTCTGTCCTACAATGAGCAGTTCTTC